This T cell receptor beta chain was found in a study of beta chain features in type 1 diabetes. Study-wide context: All of the samples together had 107,917,701 sorted cells examined. Findings and limits, study-wide: It was among patients, rather than healthy donors, that naive, central memory and Treg TCRB repertoires appeared more similar.

Of the isolated RNA, all was reverse transcribed, and so the sequenced material was expressed TCRB transcripts. The read count averaged around 3.6 million across naive, central memory and regulatory T cell samples. Measured with immunoSEQ multiplex PCR; TCRdb has only the in-frame clones, and not every one. The sample lists around 40,000 clones, around 50% occurring once. In the case of this clone: As yet, its antigen is unknown.

This TCR came from a young woman in good health. Sequenced: Tregs from blood.

This CDR3 is CVAVKNYGYTF. CDR3 nucleotides: TGTGTCGCGGTTAAAAACTATGGCTACACCTTC. This sequence joins TRBV6-5 and TRBJ1-2, with D unclear. The germline V gene has CDR1 MNHEY and CDR2 SVGAGI. CDR3 length: 11 amino acids.